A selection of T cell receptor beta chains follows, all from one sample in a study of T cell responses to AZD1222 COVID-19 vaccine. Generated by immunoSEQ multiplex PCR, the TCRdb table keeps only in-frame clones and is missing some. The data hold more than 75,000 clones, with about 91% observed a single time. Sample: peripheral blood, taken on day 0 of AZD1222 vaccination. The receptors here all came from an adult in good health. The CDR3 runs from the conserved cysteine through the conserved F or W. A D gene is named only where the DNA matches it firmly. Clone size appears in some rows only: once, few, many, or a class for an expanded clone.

CDR3 DNA: TGTGCCAGCAGCGCGGTAGCGGGAGAACAAGAGACCCAGTACTTC
CDR3 protein: CASSAVAGEQETQYF
clone size: .
J gene: TRBJ2-5
V gene: TRBV4-2
D gene: TRBD2

CDR3 DNA: TGTGCCAGCAGCTTTACGGGACAGGGTTTCTCCGAGCAGTACTTC
CDR3 protein: CASSFTGQGFSEQYF
clone size: .
J gene: TRBJ2-7
V gene: TRBV13
D gene: TRBD1

CDR3 DNA: TGTGCCAGCACTCTGGGGGGGCGGGAGTATGGCTACACCTTC
CDR3 protein: CASTLGGREYGYTF
clone size: .
J gene: TRBJ1-2
V gene: TRBV28
D gene: .

CDR3 DNA: TGCGCCAGCAGCCAGGACTTGCGAGCGGGGGTCTCCTACGAGCAGTACTTC
CDR3 protein: CASSQDLRAGVSYEQYF
clone size: .
J gene: TRBJ2-7
V gene: TRBV5-1
D gene: TRBD2

CDR3 DNA: TGTGCCAGCAGCTTTGGGGCAGGGACCTACGAGCAGTACTTC
CDR3 protein: CASSFGAGTYEQYF
clone size: .
J gene: TRBJ2-7
V gene: TRBV7-2
D gene: .

CDR3 DNA: TGTGCCAGCAGTTACTGGGGGCCCTCGTACAATGAGCAGTTCTTC
CDR3 protein: CASSYWGPSYNEQFF
clone size: .
J gene: TRBJ2-1
V gene: TRBV6-5
D gene: .

CDR3 DNA: TGTGCCAGCAGCGAGGAGGACAGGATCTACGAGCAGTACTTC
CDR3 protein: CASSEEDRIYEQYF
clone size: .
J gene: TRBJ2-7
V gene: TRBV9
D gene: TRBD1

CDR3 DNA: TGTGCCACCAGCGACGGGGAATCAGGGGCCAACGTCCTGACTTTC
CDR3 protein: CATSDGESGANVLTF
clone size: .
J gene: TRBJ2-6
V gene: TRBV15
D gene: .

CDR3 DNA: TGCGCCAGCAGCCAAGGTTTCGGGAAAACCTACGAGCAGTACTTC
CDR3 protein: CASSQGFGKTYEQYF
clone size: once
J gene: TRBJ2-7
V gene: TRBV4-1
D gene: .

CDR3 DNA: TGTGCCAGTAGTATTTTGTCTGGGGCCAACGTCCTGACTTTC
CDR3 protein: CASSILSGANVLTF
clone size: .
J gene: TRBJ2-6
V gene: TRBV19
D gene: .

CDR3 DNA: TGTGTCAGCAGTTTTCTGAGCTCCTATAATTCACCCCTCCACTTT
CDR3 protein: CVSSFLSSYNSPLHF
clone size: once
J gene: TRBJ1-6
V gene: TRBV28
D gene: .

CDR3 DNA: TGCGCCAGCTCCTTGGGGACAGCGAGTGAAAAACTGTTTTTT
CDR3 protein: CASSLGTASEKLFF
clone size: .
J gene: TRBJ1-4
V gene: TRBV5-1
D gene: TRBD1

CDR3 DNA: TGTGCCTGGAGCCCCGACAGGGGAGGGTGGAACACTGAAGCTTTCTTT
CDR3 protein: CAWSPDRGGWNTEAFF
clone size: .
J gene: TRBJ1-1
V gene: TRBV30
D gene: TRBD1

CDR3 DNA: TGCGCCAGCAGCTCCCAGTTGGCCGGGGAGCTGTTTTTT
CDR3 protein: CASSSQLAGELFF
clone size: .
J gene: TRBJ2-2
V gene: TRBV5-1
D gene: .

CDR3 DNA: TGTGCCAGTAGTACGGGGGCGTCCGGATACAATGAGCAGTTCTTC
CDR3 protein: CASSTGASGYNEQFF
clone size: .
J gene: TRBJ2-1
V gene: TRBV19
D gene: .

CDR3 DNA: TGTGCCAGCAGCCATCGAACGAGCGGAAGCACAGATACGCAGTATTTT
CDR3 protein: CASSHRTSGSTDTQYF
clone size: .
J gene: TRBJ2-3
V gene: TRBV3-1/TRBV3-2
D gene: .

CDR3 DNA: TGTGCCAGCAGTTCGCGGACTAGGGTGGAGTACGAGCAGTACTTC
CDR3 protein: CASSSRTRVEYEQYF
clone size: .
J gene: TRBJ2-7
V gene: TRBV27
D gene: TRBD2

CDR3 DNA: TGTGCCAGCAGTCAACAGGGGTGGGAGCAGTACTTC
CDR3 protein: CASSQQGWEQYF
clone size: .
J gene: TRBJ2-7
V gene: TRBV28
D gene: TRBD1

CDR3 DNA: TGTGCCAGCAGCCCACGGACAGGGGACACAGATACGCAGTATTTT
CDR3 protein: CASSPRTGDTDTQYF
clone size: .
J gene: TRBJ2-3
V gene: TRBV5-4
D gene: TRBD1

CDR3 DNA: TGTGCCAGCAGTAGCGGGAGATACGAGCAGTACTTC
CDR3 protein: CASSSGRYEQYF
clone size: .
J gene: TRBJ2-7
V gene: TRBV25-1
D gene: TRBD2

CDR3 DNA: TGTGCCAGCCGGACTAGTGGGTACACCGGGGAGCTGTTTTTT
CDR3 protein: CASRTSGYTGELFF
clone size: once
J gene: TRBJ2-2
V gene: TRBV6-5
D gene: TRBD2

CDR3 DNA: TGTGCCATCAGTGAATTCGACAGTCCTGGAAACACCATATATTTT
CDR3 protein: CAISEFDSPGNTIYF
clone size: .
J gene: TRBJ1-3
V gene: TRBV10-3
D gene: .

CDR3 DNA: TGTGCCAGCACAGGATCAGGGACTGCCTACGAGCAGTACTTC
CDR3 protein: CASTGSGTAYEQYF
clone size: .
J gene: TRBJ2-7
V gene: TRBV2
D gene: .

CDR3 DNA: TGCAGCGCCCTTGGGTCCCAGACCCTCTACGAGCAGTACTTC
CDR3 protein: CSALGSQTLYEQYF
clone size: .
J gene: TRBJ2-7
V gene: TRBV29-1
D gene: .